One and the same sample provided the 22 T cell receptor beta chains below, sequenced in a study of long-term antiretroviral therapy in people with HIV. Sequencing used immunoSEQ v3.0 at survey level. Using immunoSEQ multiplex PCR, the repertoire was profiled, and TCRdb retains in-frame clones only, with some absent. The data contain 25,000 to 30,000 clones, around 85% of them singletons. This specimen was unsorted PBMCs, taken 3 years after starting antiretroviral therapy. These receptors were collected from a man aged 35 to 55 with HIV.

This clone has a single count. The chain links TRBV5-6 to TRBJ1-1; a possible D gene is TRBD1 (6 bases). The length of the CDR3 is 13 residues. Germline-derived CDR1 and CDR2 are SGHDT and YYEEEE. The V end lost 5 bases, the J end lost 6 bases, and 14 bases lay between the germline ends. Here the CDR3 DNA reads TGTGCCAGCAGGGTGGGGACATCGCCTGAAGCTTTCTTT. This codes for CASRVGTSPEAFF.

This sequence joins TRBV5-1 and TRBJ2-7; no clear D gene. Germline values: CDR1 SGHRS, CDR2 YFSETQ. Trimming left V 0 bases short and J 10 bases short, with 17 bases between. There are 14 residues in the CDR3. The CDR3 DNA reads TGCGCCAGCAGCTTGGATGTGGGCGCAGAGGCTCAGTACTTC. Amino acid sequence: CASSLDVGAEAQYF.

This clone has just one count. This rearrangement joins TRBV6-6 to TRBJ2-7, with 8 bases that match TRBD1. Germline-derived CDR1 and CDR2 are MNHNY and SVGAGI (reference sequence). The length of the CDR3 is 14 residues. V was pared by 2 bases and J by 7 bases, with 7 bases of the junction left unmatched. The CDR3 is CASSYGQGADEQYF. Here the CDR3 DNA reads TGTGCCAGCAGTTACGGGCAGGGGGCAGATGAGCAGTACTTC.

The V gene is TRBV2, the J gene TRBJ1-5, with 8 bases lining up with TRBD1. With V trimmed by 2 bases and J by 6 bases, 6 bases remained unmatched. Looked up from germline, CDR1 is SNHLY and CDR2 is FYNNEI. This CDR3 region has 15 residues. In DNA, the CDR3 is TGTGCCAGCAGTGAATCAGGGGGCCGAGCTCAGCCCCAGCATTTT. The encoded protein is CASSESGGRAQPQHF.

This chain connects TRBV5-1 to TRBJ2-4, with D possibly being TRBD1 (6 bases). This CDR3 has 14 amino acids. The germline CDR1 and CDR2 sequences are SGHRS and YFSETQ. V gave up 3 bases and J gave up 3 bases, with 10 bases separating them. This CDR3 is CASSSDSHKNIQYF. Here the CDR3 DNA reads TGCGCCAGCAGCTCGGACAGCCACAAAAACATTCAGTACTTC.

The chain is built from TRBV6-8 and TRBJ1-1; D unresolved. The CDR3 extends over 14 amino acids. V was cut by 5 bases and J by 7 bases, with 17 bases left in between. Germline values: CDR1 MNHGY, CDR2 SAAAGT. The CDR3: CASSPPLGCGEAFF. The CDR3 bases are TGTGCCAGCAGTCCCCCTTTAGGCTGCGGTGAAGCTTTCTTT.

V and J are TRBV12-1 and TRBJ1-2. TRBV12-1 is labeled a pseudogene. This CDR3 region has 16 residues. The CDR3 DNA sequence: TGTGCCAGCAGCTTTGAGTCCCCCCGAGCTAACTATGGCTACACCTTC. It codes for CASSFESPRANYGYTF.

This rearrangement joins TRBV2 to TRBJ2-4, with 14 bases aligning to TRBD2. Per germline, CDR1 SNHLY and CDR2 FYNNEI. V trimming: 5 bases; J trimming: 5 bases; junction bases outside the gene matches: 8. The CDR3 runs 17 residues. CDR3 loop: CASSNRLAGGRENIQYF. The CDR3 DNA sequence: TGTGCCAGCAGTAACAGACTAGCGGGAGGGAGAGAAAACATTCAGTACTTC.

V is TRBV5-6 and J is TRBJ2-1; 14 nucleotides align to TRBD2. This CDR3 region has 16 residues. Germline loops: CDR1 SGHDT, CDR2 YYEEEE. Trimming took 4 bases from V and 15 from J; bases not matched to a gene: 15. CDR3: CASSSGLGTSGSGGFF. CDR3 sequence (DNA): TGTGCCAGCAGCAGTGGTTTGGGGACTAGCGGGAGTGGAGGGTTCTTC.

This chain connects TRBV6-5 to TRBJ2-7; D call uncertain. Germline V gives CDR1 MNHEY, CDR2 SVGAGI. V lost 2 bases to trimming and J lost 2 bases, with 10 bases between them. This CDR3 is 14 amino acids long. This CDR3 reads CASSYRENAYEQYF. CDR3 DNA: TGTGCCAGCAGTTACCGAGAAAACGCCTACGAGCAGTACTTC.

CDR3: CASSHGPQGASVEQYF. The CDR3 DNA follows: TGCGCCAGCAGCCATGGACCACAGGGGGCGAGTGTCGAGCAGTACTTC. The J gene is TRBJ2-7, the V gene TRBV5-1, with 9 bases identical to TRBD1. The germline V gene encodes CDR1 SGHRS and CDR2 YFSETQ. This CDR3 has 16 residues. The trim removed 4 bases at V and 6 bases at J, leaving 14 bases unmatched.

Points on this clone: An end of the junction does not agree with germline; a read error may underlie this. The CDR3 bases are TGTGCCAACAGCTTAGGAACGGGCGAAAGCACAGATACGCAGTATTTT. Translated: CANSLGTGESTDTQYF. The genes are TRBV7-9 and TRBJ2-3, with unresolved D. Germline V gene sequence: CDR1 SEHNR, CDR2 FQNEAQ (reference sequence). This CDR3 region has 16 residues.

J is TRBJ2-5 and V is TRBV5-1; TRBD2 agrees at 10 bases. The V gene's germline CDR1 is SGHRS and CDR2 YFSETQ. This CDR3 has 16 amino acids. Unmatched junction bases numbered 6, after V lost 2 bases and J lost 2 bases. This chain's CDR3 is CASSLTSGIPQETQYF. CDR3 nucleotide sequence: TGCGCCAGCAGCTTAACTAGCGGGATCCCTCAAGAGACCCAGTACTTC.

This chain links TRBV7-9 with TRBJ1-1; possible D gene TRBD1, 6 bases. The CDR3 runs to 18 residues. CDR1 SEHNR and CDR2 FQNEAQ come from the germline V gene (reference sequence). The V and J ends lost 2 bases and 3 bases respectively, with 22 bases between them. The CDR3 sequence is CASSLTPGGTWLYTEAFF. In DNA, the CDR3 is TGTGCCAGCAGCTTAACACCCGGGGGCACTTGGCTATACACTGAAGCTTTCTTT.

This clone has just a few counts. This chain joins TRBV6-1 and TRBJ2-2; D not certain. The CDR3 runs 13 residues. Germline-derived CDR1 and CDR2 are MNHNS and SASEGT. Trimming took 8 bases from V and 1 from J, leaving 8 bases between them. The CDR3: CASLHGNTGELFF. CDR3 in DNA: TGTGCCAGCCTTCATGGGAACACCGGGGAGCTGTTTTTT.

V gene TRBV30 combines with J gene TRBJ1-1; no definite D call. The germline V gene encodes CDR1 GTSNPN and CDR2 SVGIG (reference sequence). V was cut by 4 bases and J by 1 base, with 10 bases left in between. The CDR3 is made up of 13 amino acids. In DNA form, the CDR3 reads TGTGCCTGGAAAGATATGGGGAACACTGAAGCTTTCTTT. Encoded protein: CAWKDMGNTEAFF.

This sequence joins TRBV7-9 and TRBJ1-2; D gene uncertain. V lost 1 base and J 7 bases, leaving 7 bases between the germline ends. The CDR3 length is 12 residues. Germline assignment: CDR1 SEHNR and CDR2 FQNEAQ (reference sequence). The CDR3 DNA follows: TGTGCCAGCAGCTTAGGGTTGGGTGGCTACACCTTC. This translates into CASSLGLGGYTF.

CDR3: CASSLSFARGSYEQYF. The DNA of the CDR3 is TGTGCCAGCAGCTTATCGTTCGCCAGGGGATCCTACGAGCAGTACTTC. J is TRBJ2-7 and V is TRBV7-2; TRBD1 is a possible D gene (6 bases). CDR1 and CDR2 (germline): SGHTA, FQGNSA. Trimming pared 2 bases from V and 1 base from J, leaving 15 bases between. This CDR3 comprises 16 residues. Variable domain in full (rest from reference TRBV7-2 and TRBJ2-7): GAGVSQSPSNKVTEKGKDVELRCDPISGHTALYWYRQSLGQGLEFLIYFQGNSAPDKSGLPSDRFSAERTGGSVSTLTIQRTQQEDSAVYLCASSLSFARGSYEQYFGPGTRLTVT.

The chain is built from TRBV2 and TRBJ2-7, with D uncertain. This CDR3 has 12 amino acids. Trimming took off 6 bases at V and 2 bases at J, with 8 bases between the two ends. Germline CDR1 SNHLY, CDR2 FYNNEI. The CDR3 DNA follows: TGTGCCAGCAGGGACGCAACCTACGAGCAGTACTTC. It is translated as CASRDATYEQYF.

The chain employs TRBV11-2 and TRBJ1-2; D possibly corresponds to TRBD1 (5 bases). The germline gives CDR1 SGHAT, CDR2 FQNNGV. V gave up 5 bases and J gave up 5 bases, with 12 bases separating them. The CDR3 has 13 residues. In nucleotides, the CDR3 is TGTGCCAGCAGCCCCATTGGGGGGTATGGCTACACCTTC. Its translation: CASSPIGGYGYTF.

The CDR3 loop reads CASSQDHNGGWNEQFF. Written as DNA, the CDR3 is TGCGCCAGCAGCCAAGATCACAACGGGGGATGGAATGAGCAGTTCTTC. The chain couples TRBV4-1 to TRBJ2-1; possible D gene TRBD2, 6 bases. Per the germline V gene, CDR1 is MGHRA and CDR2 is YSYEKL. V lost 0 bases, J lost 7 bases, and 16 bases lay in between. The CDR3 is 16 residues long.

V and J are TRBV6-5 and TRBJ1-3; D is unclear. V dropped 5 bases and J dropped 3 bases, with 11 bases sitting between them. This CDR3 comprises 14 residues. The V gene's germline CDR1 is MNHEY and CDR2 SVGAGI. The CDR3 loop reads CASSPLLGGNTIYF. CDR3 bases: TGTGCCAGCAGTCCCTTATTGGGTGGAAACACCATATATTTT.